These T cell receptor beta chains were read from a single sample in a study of blood T cell repertoires in COVID-19. Some clones are missing from TCRdb's copy, which holds only in-frame ones; the method was immunoSEQ multiplex PCR. The sample lists roughly 250,000 clones; under 85% were seen once. Sequencing input: peripheral blood. The origin of the receptors is a woman aged 40 to 55 with active or convalescent COVID-19. Each CDR3 is given with its conserved first and last residue. The order of the fields is V gene, D gene, J gene, clone size, CDR3 DNA, CDR3 protein. A D gene is named only where the DNA matches it firmly. For some rows the clone size is stated as once, few or many, or as a class when expanded; others skip it.

V: TRBV30
D: TRBD1
J: TRBJ2-1
size: .
DNA: TGTGCCTGGACGACAGGGCCCTACAATGAGCAGTTCTTC
CDR3: CAWTTGPYNEQFF

V: TRBV6-5
D: TRBD1
J: TRBJ1-6
size: .
DNA: TGTGCCAGCAACCCGACAGGGAACAATTCACCCCTCCACTTT
CDR3: CASNPTGNNSPLHF

V: TRBV4-2
D: .
J: TRBJ2-4
size: .
DNA: TGTGCCAGCATCGACAGGAATTCGAACATTCAGTACTTC
CDR3: CASIDRNSNIQYF

V: TRBV16
D: .
J: TRBJ1-1
size: .
DNA: TGTGCCAGCAGCCAATCTCGGGGCAGGGGATCTGAAGCTTTCTTT
CDR3: CASSQSRGRGSEAFF

V: TRBV3-1/TRBV3-2
D: TRBD1
J: TRBJ1-2
size: .
DNA: TGTGCCAGCAGCCCCGGGACAGGGGGCTATGGCTACACCTTC
CDR3: CASSPGTGGYGYTF

V: TRBV5-1
D: .
J: TRBJ1-3
size: .
DNA: TGCGCCAGCAGCTTATGGGGCGGAAACACCATATATTTT
CDR3: CASSLWGGNTIYF

V: TRBV6-6
D: .
J: TRBJ2-2
size: .
DNA: TGTGCCAGCAGTTTAGGTAGCTACACCGGGGAGCTGTTTTTT
CDR3: CASSLGSYTGELFF

V: TRBV5-5
D: TRBD1
J: TRBJ1-4
size: .
DNA: TGTGCCAGTTACAGGGGGCTCGCAACTAATGAAAAACTGTTTTTT
CDR3: CASYRGLATNEKLFF

V: TRBV7-9
D: .
J: TRBJ1-1
size: .
DNA: TGTGCCAGCAGCTTGTCCGGTTCTGAAGCTTTCTTT
CDR3: CASSLSGSEAFF

V: TRBV7-2
D: .
J: TRBJ1-5
size: few
DNA: TGTGCCAGCAGCCCCGGACAGTTAACTCAGCCCCAGCATTTT
CDR3: CASSPGQLTQPQHF

V: TRBV6-5
D: .
J: TRBJ1-2
size: .
DNA: TGTGCCAGCAGTTACACGCAATACGCCAGGGCGCACGGCTACACCTTC
CDR3: CASSYTQYARAHGYTF

V: TRBV30
D: .
J: TRBJ1-1
size: once
DNA: TGTGCCTGGAGTGTCCTCAGGAACACTGAAGCTTTCTTT
CDR3: CAWSVLRNTEAFF

V: TRBV28
D: TRBD1
J: TRBJ1-2
size: .
DNA: TGTGCCAGCACCTTTCCTGACAGGGAAGATGGCTACACCTTC
CDR3: CASTFPDREDGYTF

V: TRBV11-3
D: .
J: TRBJ2-3
size: .
DNA: TGTGCCAGCAGCTTAGGGGGCCGCACAGATACGCAGTATTTT
CDR3: CASSLGGRTDTQYF

V: TRBV5-5
D: .
J: TRBJ1-4
size: .
DNA: TGTGCCAGCAGCTCCGATGAAAAACTGTTTTTT
CDR3: CASSSDEKLFF

V: TRBV7-3
D: .
J: TRBJ2-1
size: once
DNA: TGTGCCAGCAGCTCGCGGGCGATGATCAATGAGCAGTTCTTC
CDR3: CASSSRAMINEQFF

V: TRBV6-1
D: .
J: TRBJ1-2
size: .
DNA: TGTGCCAGCAGTGAATCGACAGCTGCCCAGCTCTATGGCTACACCTTC
CDR3: CASSESTAAQLYGYTF

V: TRBV19
D: TRBD1
J: TRBJ1-1
size: .
DNA: TGTGCCAGTAGCCCCCGGGACAGAAGAATTGAAGCTTTCTTT
CDR3: CASSPRDRRIEAFF

V: TRBV29-1
D: .
J: TRBJ1-5
size: few
DNA: TGCAGCGTCGGGACCTCGCGGGGGCAGCCCCAGCATTTT
CDR3: CSVGTSRGQPQHF

V: TRBV3-1/TRBV3-2
D: TRBD1
J: TRBJ1-6
size: once
DNA: TGTGCCAGCAGCCTCGGACAGGTGGGAAGCTCCTATAATTCACCCCTCCACTTT
CDR3: CASSLGQVGSSYNSPLHF

V: TRBV10-3
D: .
J: TRBJ1-1
size: few
DNA: TGTGCCATCAGTCGAGCAGATGGTAGGGGGAACACTGAAGCTTTCTTT
CDR3: CAISRADGRGNTEAFF

V: TRBV5-8
D: .
J: TRBJ1-4
size: once
DNA: TGTGCCAGCAGCCCGGGAGCAGCTAATGAAAAACTGTTTTTT
CDR3: CASSPGAANEKLFF

V: TRBV28
D: TRBD2
J: TRBJ2-3
size: .
DNA: TGTGCCAGCAGTAAAATTACCGGGACTAGCGGGAGAGATACGCAGTATTTT
CDR3: CASSKITGTSGRDTQYF

V: TRBV28
D: .
J: TRBJ1-5
size: .
DNA: TGTGCCAGCAGCCTTTGGGGGACAAGGGGTAGTCAGCCCCAGCATTTT
CDR3: CASSLWGTRGSQPQHF

V: TRBV3-1/TRBV3-2
D: .
J: TRBJ1-5
size: .
DNA: TGTGCCAGCAGCCAAGCAGGGGACCAGCCCCAGCATTTT
CDR3: CASSQAGDQPQHF

V: TRBV28
D: TRBD1
J: TRBJ2-2
size: many
DNA: TGTGCCAGCAGTTCCCGGACAGGGCGGAGTGGCGGGGAGCTGTTTTTT
CDR3: CASSSRTGRSGGELFF

V: TRBV2
D: .
J: TRBJ2-7
size: .
DNA: TGTGCCAGCAGTGAAGGTCTCCGGTTCTACGAGCAGTACTTC
CDR3: CASSEGLRFYEQYF